This TCR beta chain was documented in a study of cytomegalovirus exposure and HLA in healthy donors listed by TCRdb under 2017. About the investigation overall: An earlier analysis of approximately 600 of the donors reported about 250 Gb of sequence data and more than 90 million unique TCR beta sequences from 150 million to 200 million T cells. An early release covering around 630 HLA-typed donors comprised 300 to 350 gigabases of sequencing data and around 80 million unique TCR sequences. Of the roughly 420 genotyped donors, more than 75% were placed in the genetic ancestry cluster associated with self-reported Caucasian donors. The study aimed to test whether cataloging public T cell receptors could reveal signatures of past pathogen exposure. The study used immunosequencing to profile the T cell repertoires of several hundred subjects and linked those repertoires to cytomegalovirus serostatus. In addition to the first cohort of 500 to 850 subjects, a separate validation cohort of approximately 110 different subjects was used. To predict cytomegalovirus infection status, the study brought together high-throughput TCR immunosequencing, statistical association of individual TCRs with disease status, and machine learning. A later analysis re-examined previously published TCR beta repertoires from roughly 720 donors and added high-resolution HLA genotyping to investigate patterns of TCR occurrence. Rather than using new phenotypic data, the later analysis identified candidate immune exposures from TCR beta sequences and from how often those sequences occurred across donors. An earlier analysis of a few hundred of the donors applied high-throughput TCR beta sequencing to assess whether each TCR beta V gene segment acted as functional or pseudogenic. Donor age, sex, ethnicity and CMV serostatus were compiled together with the repertoire data. A later genetic analysis used genome-wide SNP genotypes for about three fifths of the 666 donors, treating that subset as a discovery cohort. Every repertoire in the discovery cohort had been generated on one and the same sequencing platform. Class I and class II HLA loci were covered by the typing at four-digit resolution. Typing coverage varied by locus: about 620-630 donors for A, B, C, DRB1 and DQB1; roughly 510 for DQA1; over 600 for DPA1; more than 450 for DPB1. Four to six DR-DQ haplotypes were handled as single units for association and clustering, since linkage in the cohort was strong. Among almost 400 genotyped donors of the cohort, an average of approximately 230,000 unique TCR beta nucleotide sequences were sequenced per donor, around 20% of them non-productive. Overall study outcomes, separate from this receptor: A further reported finding was that TCR beta sequences accurately predicted the HLA-A and HLA-B alleles for most subjects in the first cohort. Linkage disequilibrium might explain the correlated functional status among segregating V segments, but an unknown experimental factor could not be excluded. According to a later analysis, most CMV-associated TCR beta chains appeared to be HLA-restricted, and the HLA associations seemed to be driven largely by CMV exposure. Some IMGT-functional V segments, including TRBV6-2 and TRBV6-3, could not be distinguished by the 87-base-pair reads and were therefore excluded. Because some donors lacked HLA typing at each locus, the association tests relied only on the typed subset. A later analysis reported that several top co-occurrence clusters appeared linked to parvovirus B19, influenza, CMV and Epstein-Barr virus. In a later analysis, TCR association rates were found to vary across HLA loci, with the most associated TCRs seen for DRB1 alleles and the fewest for HLA-C alleles. The study gave a list of over 150 TCR beta chains associated with cytomegalovirus. In a later analysis, HLA-associated TCR beta chains were found to be more clonally expanded and to have lower generation probabilities than equally common non-associated chains. A later genetic analysis reported fewer N-insertions in productive TCRs among donors in an Asian-associated ancestry cluster than the roughly 700-donor mean. Sequencing depth was assumed to be roughly uniform across donors in the presence/absence analyses, though that assumption may not hold. An association between a missense DCLRE1C variant and V-gene and J-gene trimming of TCR beta chains was found in a later genetic analysis and replicated in an independent cohort. Only TCR beta chains were sequenced in this cohort, and the absence of alpha or paired-chain data limited detectable features. Most TCR sequences were observed very rarely across donors, whereas some public TCRs were present in many individuals. In vitro tests confirmed that a few of the cytomegalovirus-associated TCR beta chains recognize cytomegalovirus antigens. The sequencing pipeline was judged likely to have produced a cluster of highly shared sequence variants as a technical artifact. Strong co-occurrence of HLA alleles, especially DR and DQ, made assigning TCR associations to individual alleles difficult. At a false discovery rate of 0.05, a later analysis linked under 20,000 TCR beta sequences to specific HLA alleles. Broadly in line with IMGT annotations, most TCR beta V segments showed up in productive rearrangements about 87% or about 30% of the time in an earlier analysis of 587 of the donors. Immune exposure information for the cohort was limited to CMV serostatus. In both the original and validation cohorts, the classifier was reported to diagnose cytomegalovirus status with high specificity and sensitivity. About 17 rarely observed V segments, including chromosome 9 orphons, were excluded from the earlier analysis of approximately 600 of the donors because counts were too low. According to the authors, the approach could potentially be generalized to other disease states and immunological phenotypes.

Receptors were amplified or captured by the immunoSEQ multiplex PCR assay. The multiplex PCR relied on a mix of 60 forward primers for TCR Vbeta segments and 13 reverse primers for TCR Jbeta segments. Amplification of the CDR3 region of rearranged TCR beta genes was performed with a multiplex PCR assay on genomic DNA. On the Illumina HiSeq System, the amplified TCR beta libraries were sequenced as 87-base-pair reads. As for the authors' bioinformatics: A later analysis counted about 80 million unique TCR beta chains across the 550 to 700 repertoires, and about 10 million of these chains were shared by at least two donors. Raw reads were error-corrected and collapsed into unique sequences by a nearest-neighbor algorithm in which closely related sequences were merged to remove PCR and sequencing errors. To assign V, D and J gene segments, CDR3 sequences were aligned to IMGT reference sequences. For a sequence to be retained, a match of at least six nucleotides was required to both a V gene segment and a J gene segment. A rearrangement counted as productive if the CDR3 had no stop codons and remained in frame with V and J, and every other rearrangement counted as non-productive. CDR3 was defined by IMGT convention, running from the second conserved V-encoded cysteine to the conserved J-encoded phenylalanine. Sequences without an unambiguous match to a single V gene segment were excluded from the earlier analysis of several hundred of the donors. An earlier analysis of fewer than 650 of the donors classified V segments as functional when productive rearrangements were above 56.7% and as segregating when the standard deviation between donors was above 5%. A statistical classification framework was developed to diagnose cytomegalovirus status using the catalog of TCR beta chain sequences. In a later analysis, TCR nucleotide sequences were compared against IMGT/GENE-DB human TR gene sequences so that V and J genes could be assigned. The TCRdist pipeline was used in a later analysis to assign CDR3 sequences and most-parsimonious VDJ recombination scenarios. In a later analysis, each TCR beta chain was defined by its CDR3 amino acid sequence together with its V-gene family, and reads lacking a unique V-gene family were excluded. In a later analysis, approximately 640 highly shared, low-generation-probability nucleotide sequences were removed to address suspected cross-contamination and a sequencing artifact. In a later analysis, a clonal expansion index for each public chain was calculated from normalized within-repertoire ranks of inferred template counts. In a later analysis, generation probabilities were computed with a VDJ recombination model fitted to out-of-frame rearrangements, and the resulting probabilities were checked against IGoR. In a later analysis, hypergeometric tests were used to score TCR-TCR, TCR-HLA and TCR-CMV co-occurrence, with a repertoire-size bias correction applied to TCR pairs. In a later analysis, false discovery rates were estimated by permuting HLA or CMV assignments 20 times. In a later analysis, co-occurring TCRs were grouped using DBSCAN, with TCRdist sequence similarity added in when clustering inside HLA-allele-positive subsets. Repertoires with fewer than 30,000 or more than 120,000 public chains, plus five repertoires with anomalous nucleotide sharing, were excluded from co-occurrence clustering. TCRdb limited this immuneACCESS table to in-frame rearrangements with V and J called. A share of clones is missing; checked studies link under half to unresolved V genes, and the rest is unexplained. V and J calls plus clone size are reproduced from that table; the DNA served to infer D and trimming. The sample data list 150,000 or so clones, and 80% to 85% of these were observed just once. The ten largest clones represent around 9% of the sample.

Comments on this clone: What antigen it recognizes has not been identified. No base qualities exist here, and no much larger clone lies one base off it.

The cohort consisted of fewer than 700 healthy bone marrow donors. Cohort members were all nominally healthy when sampled, although unrecorded immune exposures were likely present. The donor was CMV seropositive and was included in the group of about 290 seropositive cohort members. Each donor provided a peripheral blood sample, and peripheral blood mononuclear cells were used for TCR beta sequencing. Genomic DNA extraction from the blood cell samples was performed with the Qiagen DNeasy Blood Extraction Kit. V ends up 2 bases short and J 1 base short, with an unmatched junction base count of 4. The germline V gene specifies MNHEY as CDR1 and SVGAGI as CDR2. The CDR3 has 15 amino acids, counting the end cysteine and phenylalanine. This entry keeps only the CDR3 DNA: 45 bases, framed from base 1.

The chain is assembled from TRBV6-5 and TRBJ2-5, with TRBD2 identical over 7 junction bases. The receptor's source is a male donor in good health and CMV-seropositive. The sample taken for sequencing was PBMCs. For the CDR3, the sequence is CASSYRRGIQETQYF. The sequence in DNA is TGTGCCAGCAGTTACAGGCGGGGGATCCAAGAGACCCAGTACTTC.